The next 6 T cell receptor beta chains were all read from a single sample in a study of beta chain features in type 1 diabetes. Of the isolated RNA, all was reverse transcribed, and so the sequenced material was expressed TCRB transcripts. Some clones are missing from TCRdb's copy, which holds only in-frame ones; the method was immunoSEQ multiplex PCR. The data contain around 97,000 clones, about 26% of them singletons. Notes on the study in general: When Type 1 diabetes patients were examined, their TCRB CDR3s proved moderately but significantly shorter in all four CD4+ subsets.

Their recognized antigens are unknown. The sample consisted of central memory CD4+ T cells from blood. These TCRs come from a woman between 18 and 29 years old with type 1 diabetes.

This clone was recorded at least ten times. The rearrangement uses TRBV7-2 and TRBJ2-2; TRBD1 matches at 9 bases. CDR1 and CDR2 from the germline V gene are SGHTA and FQGNSA. The V gene end was trimmed by 4 bases and the J gene end by 5 bases; junction bases not matched to a gene: 11. The CDR3 consists of 17 residues. CDR3 nucleotides: TGTGCCAGCAGCTCGCACAGGGGGCGCCGTCAAACCGGGGAGCTGTTTTTT. Its protein is CASSSHRGRRQTGELFF.

The sample holds a few counts of this clone. The genes are TRBV10-3 and TRBJ2-1; TRBD2 aligns across 7 bases. This CDR3 contains 12 residues. Germline V gene lookup returns CDR1 ENHRY and CDR2 SYGVKD. The trim removed 6 bases at V and 5 bases at J, leaving 1 base unmatched. This chain's CDR3 is CAISGTNNEQFF. The CDR3 DNA is TGTGCCATCAGCGGGACTAACAATGAGCAGTTCTTC.

The chain has TRBV28 and TRBJ2-3; 8 bases fit TRBD1. The CDR3 is made up of 19 amino acids. With 4 bases clipped from V and 2 bases from J, the junction kept 17 bases outside the gene matches. Germline V gene data show CDR1 as MDHEN and CDR2 as SYDVKM. The CDR3 sequence is CASSSLGQGAFLFTDTQYF. CDR3 in DNA: TGTGCCAGCAGTTCACTCGGACAGGGAGCCTTTTTATTCACAGATACGCAGTATTTT.

V is TRBV6-6 and J is TRBJ2-3, with a weak D call TRBD2 (5 bases). Trimming shortened V by 7 bases and J by 6 bases, and 11 bases separated the two germline ends. This CDR3 has 12 residues. CDR1 is MNHNY and CDR2 is SVGAGI in the germline V gene (reference sequence). In nucleotides, the CDR3 is TGTGCCAGCAATACCCTAGCTGATACGCAGTATTTT. Translated: CASNTLADTQYF.

The CDR3 DNA reads as TGTGCCACCTCAATCGGACTAGGGGGCGAGCAGTACTTC. Protein product: CATSIGLGGEQYF. The chain couples TRBV7-3 to TRBJ2-7; possible D gene TRBD2, 7 bases. Germline CDR1 is SGHTA and CDR2 is FQGTGA. The CDR3 loop spans 13 amino acids. V was clipped by 10 bases and J by 6 bases, with 19 bases between them.

The chain has TRBV27 and TRBJ1-2; D is uncertain. The germline V and J ends were trimmed by 5 bases and 8 bases, with 9 bases remaining between them. Germline V lookup: CDR1 MNHEY, CDR2 SMNVEV (reference sequence). CDR3 length equals 11 residues. The CDR3 coding sequence is TGTGCCAGCAGTAACCCAGTAGGCTACACCTTC. Translation gives CASSNPVGYTF.